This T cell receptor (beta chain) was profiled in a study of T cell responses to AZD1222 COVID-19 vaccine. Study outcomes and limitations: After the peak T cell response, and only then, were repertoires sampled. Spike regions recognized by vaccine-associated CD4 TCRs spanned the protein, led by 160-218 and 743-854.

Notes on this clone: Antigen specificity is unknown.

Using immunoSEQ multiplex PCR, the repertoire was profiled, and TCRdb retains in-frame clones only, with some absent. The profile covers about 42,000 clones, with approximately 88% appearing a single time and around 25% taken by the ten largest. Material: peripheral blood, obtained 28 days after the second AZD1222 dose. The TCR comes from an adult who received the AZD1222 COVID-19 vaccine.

The CDR3 DNA is TGTGCCTGGAGTAAGGGGCAGAGCACAGATACGCAGTATTTT. Amino acids: CAWSKGQSTDTQYF. V usage is TRBV30 and J usage is TRBJ2-3; D possibly corresponds to TRBD1 (5 bases). The CDR3 consists of 14 residues. Per the germline V gene, CDR1 is GTSNPN and CDR2 is SVGIG (reference sequence). The germline V and J ends were trimmed by 2 bases and 0 bases, with 9 bases remaining between them.